The 25 T cell receptor beta chains listed next were all sequenced from one sample in a study of T cells in Graves' hyperthyroidism and ophthalmopathy. The investigators amplified TCR beta CDR3 regions from RNA transcripts. HTBI primers were employed in a first-round RT-PCR of the TCR CDR3. TCRdb itself ran the multiplex PCR reads through MiXCR, one entry per CDR3 protein. The table records some 300,000 distinct CDR3 sequences, roughly 18% of them present only once. Sequencing was performed on blood. These receptors were obtained from a man aged 45-60 years with Graves' ophthalmopathy.

Ten or more counts support this clonotype. V gene TRBV5-1 combines with J gene TRBJ2-4; D remains unclear. This CDR3 comprises 15 residues. V was shortened by 1 base and J by 6 bases, with 14 bases between the two germline ends. Germline V gives CDR1 SGHRS, CDR2 YFSETQ. CDR3 protein: CASSLTFLSGNIQYF. As DNA, the CDR3 is TGCGCCAGCAGCTTGACGTTTCTTTCAGGAAACATTCAGTACTTC.

This clonotype was recorded many times. The chain combines TRBV3-1 with TRBJ2-7, with D perhaps matching TRBD1 or TRBD2 (5 bases each). In germline, CDR1 is LGHDT, CDR2 YNNKEL (reference sequence). The CDR3 has 16 amino acids. The germline V and J ends were trimmed by 1 base and 2 bases, with 15 bases remaining between them. The DNA of the CDR3 is TGTGCCAGCAGCCAAGGGTGGGGGAAAGATCCCTACGAGCAGTACTTC. Translating gives CASSQGWGKDPYEQYF.

This clonotype came up many times. The J gene is TRBJ2-1, the V gene TRBV11-2; no clear D gene. The V gene's germline CDR1 is SGHAT and CDR2 FQNNGV. The CDR3 consists of 15 residues. V was cut by 4 bases and J by 6 bases, with 16 bases left in between. The CDR3, as DNA: TGTGCCAGCAGCTCAGGCTTACCGGCCCTCAATGAGCAGTTCTTC. This translates into CASSSGLPALNEQFF.

This clonotype was observed at least ten times. The chain couples TRBV11-2 to TRBJ2-5; TRBD2 is a possible D gene (6 bases). CDR3 length equals 13 residues. Germline V lookup: CDR1 SGHAT, CDR2 FQNNGV. The V and J ends lost 1 base and 5 bases respectively, with 8 bases between them. CDR3 protein: CASSLATRETQYF. Here the CDR3 DNA reads TGTGCCAGCAGCTTAGCGACTAGGGAGACCCAGTACTTC. Combining the CDR3 with reference TRBV11-2 and TRBJ2-5 gives the whole variable domain EAGVAQSPRYKIIEKRQSVAFWCNPISGHATLYWYQQILGQGPKLLIQFQNNGVVDDSQLPKDRFSAERLKGVDSTLKIQPAKLEDSAVYLCASSLATRETQYFGPGTRLLVL.

In its sample, this clonotype was seen many times. V and J are TRBV28 and TRBJ2-5, with 11 nucleotides matching TRBD2. The CDR3 totals 15 residues. Germline CDR1 is MDHEN and CDR2 is SYDVKM. V gave up 5 bases and J gave up 5 bases; unmatched junction bases: 7. In DNA, the CDR3 is TGTGCCAGCAGTATGACTAGCGGGGTGGGGGAGACCCAGTACTTC. This translates into CASSMTSGVGETQYF.

The chain employs TRBV19 and TRBJ2-4, with TRBD1 identical over 7 bases. This CDR3 spans 14 amino acids. Germline CDR1 LNHDA, CDR2 SQIVND (reference sequence). V shed 6 bases and J 6 bases; nucleotides not matched to a gene: 8. CDR3 amino acids: CASSPTGRGNIQYF. CDR3 sequence (DNA): TGTGCCAGTAGCCCGACAGGGAGAGGAAACATTCAGTACTTC.

The chain is built from TRBV30 and TRBJ1-6; D ambiguous. V lost 4 bases to trimming and J lost 10 bases, with 17 bases between them. This CDR3 contains 14 residues. Per germline, CDR1 GTSNPN and CDR2 SVGIG (reference sequence). CDR3 sequence (DNA): TGTGCCTGGACCTCAACCCCGGCGGGATCACCCCTCCACTTT. It is translated as CAWTSTPAGSPLHF. The full variable domain, rest sourced from reference TRBV30 and TRBJ1-6, is SQTIHQWPATLVQPVGSPLSLECTVEGTSNPNLYWYRQAAGRGLQLLFYSVGIGQISSEVPQNLSASRPQDRQFILSSKKLLLSDSGFYLCAWTSTPAGSPLHFGNGTRLTVT.

This clonotype occurred a few times. This rearrangement joins TRBV7-9 to TRBJ2-1; the match to TRBD2 covers 8 bases. Trimming removed 4 bases from V and 7 bases from J; junction bases left unmatched: 15. This CDR3 contains 17 residues. In germline, CDR1 is SEHNR, CDR2 FQNEAQ (reference sequence). The CDR3 reads CASSWGPGRGRLNEQFF. CDR3 sequence (DNA): TGTGCCAGCAGCTGGGGCCCCGGGCGCGGGAGGTTAAATGAGCAGTTCTTC.

This clonotype was detected a few times. The rearrangement links TRBV7-2 to TRBJ2-6; D gene ambiguous. The V end was cut by 1 base, the J end by 0 bases, with 4 bases between. Germline-derived CDR1 and CDR2 are SGHTA and FQGNSA. This CDR3 comprises 15 residues. CDR3 residues: CASSLVRSGANVLTF. The DNA for the CDR3 is TGTGCCAGCAGCTTAGTCCGCTCTGGGGCCAACGTCCTGACTTTC.

In this sample, this clonotype turned up many times. The chain links TRBV30 to TRBJ2-7, with 9 positions matching TRBD1. The CDR3 totals 15 residues. With V trimmed by 1 base and J by 0 bases, 4 bases remained unmatched. In germline, CDR1 is GTSNPN, CDR2 SVGIG (reference sequence). Written as DNA, the CDR3 is TGTGCCTGGAGTGGGGGGACAGGGATCTCCTACGAGCAGTACTTC. This gives the protein CAWSGGTGISYEQYF.

This clonotype has ten or more counts. V and J are TRBV5-1 and TRBJ2-3; D is perhaps TRBD2 (6 bases). This CDR3 spans 16 amino acids. Germline CDR1 SGHRS, CDR2 YFSETQ. The ends were cut back, 5 bases at V and 0 bases at J, with 16 bases in the middle. For the CDR3, the DNA is TGCGCCAGCAGACCTACTAGCACGACTAGCACAGATACGCAGTATTTT. Encoded protein: CASRPTSTTSTDTQYF.

This clonotype has at least ten counts. V is TRBV2 and J is TRBJ2-3; the D gene is possibly TRBD1 (5 bases). CDR3 length: 13 amino acids. The germline V gene encodes CDR1 SNHLY and CDR2 FYNNEI. Trimming took 11 bases from V and 2 from J, leaving 14 bases between them. As DNA, the CDR3 is TGTGCCTCAAAATCAGGGTACACAGATACGCAGTATTTT. This sequence encodes CASKSGYTDTQYF.

Turning to this clonotype: Germline is not matched at one junction end, which may reflect a read error. This chain connects TRBV2 to TRBJ2-1; TRBD1 aligns across 8 bases. The CDR3 sequence is 16 residues long. Germline values: CDR1 SNHLY, CDR2 FYNNEI. The CDR3 sequence: CASSQVPGGTYNEQFF. CDR3 nucleotide sequence: TGCGCCAGCAGCCAAGTCCCAGGGGGCACCTACAATGAGCAGTTCTTC.

The sample holds many counts of this clonotype. The chain carries TRBV11-2 and TRBJ1-3; D not certain. Germline V gives CDR1 SGHAT, CDR2 FQNNGV. Between the trimmed V and J ends, which lost 5 bases and 0 bases, there was a span of 11 bases. CDR3 length: 15 residues. CDR3 loop: CASSPGLTSGNTIYF. CDR3 sequence (DNA): TGTGCCAGCAGCCCAGGACTAACCTCTGGAAACACCATATATTTT. Together with reference TRBV11-2 and TRBJ1-3, the CDR3 gives the full variable domain: EAGVAQSPRYKIIEKRQSVAFWCNPISGHATLYWYQQILGQGPKLLIQFQNNGVVDDSQLPKDRFSAERLKGVDSTLKIQPAKLEDSAVYLCASSPGLTSGNTIYFGEGSWLTVV.

The chain is built from TRBV5-1 and TRBJ2-3; D not certain. CDR3 size: 16 residues. Trimming pared 1 base from V and 0 bases from J, leaving 12 bases between. Germline V gene sequence: CDR1 SGHRS, CDR2 YFSETQ. The CDR3 protein is CASSLLWAPSTDTQYF. The CDR3 region has the DNA TGCGCCAGCAGCTTGTTGTGGGCCCCTAGCACAGATACGCAGTATTTT.

This chain joins TRBV20-1 and TRBJ1-1, with D perhaps TRBD1 (6 bases). Trimming removed 1 base from V and 1 base from J, with 22 bases in between. From germline, CDR1 is DFQATT and CDR2 SNEGSKA (reference sequence). There are 18 residues in the CDR3. The CDR3, as DNA: TGCAGTGCTAGAGGGTGGCTGGACGGGGGGCAGGCGAACACTGAAGCTTTCTTT. Encoded protein: CSARGWLDGGQANTEAFF.

The rearrangement joins TRBV6-6 to TRBJ2-7; 11 positions match TRBD2. The CDR3 has 12 residues. V dropped 8 bases and J dropped 9; count of bases not matched to a gene: 6. In germline, CDR1 is MNHNY, CDR2 SVGAGI (reference sequence). The CDR3 loop is CASLLAGDVQYF. CDR3 DNA: TGTGCCAGCCTACTAGCGGGAGACGTGCAGTACTTC.

This clonotype was seen at least ten times. The genes are TRBV28 and TRBJ2-1; D call uncertain. Germline lookup yields CDR1 MDHEN and CDR2 SYDVKM. V was trimmed by 7 bases and J by 8 bases, leaving 9 bases between them. The CDR3 has 11 residues. CDR3 DNA: TGTGCCAGCAAGACGAGGTATGAGCAGTTCTTC. Translating it yields CASKTRYEQFF.

The chain recombines TRBV10-2 with TRBJ2-1; 8 bases line up with TRBD2. CDR1 and CDR2 (germline): WSHSY, SAAADI. The CDR3 consists of 18 residues. With 3 bases clipped from V and 6 bases from J, the junction kept 16 bases outside the gene matches. This CDR3 is CASSEGASGLSPTNEQFF. In DNA form, the CDR3 reads TGCGCCAGCAGTGAAGGCGCTAGCGGGTTATCCCCCACCAATGAGCAGTTCTTC.

The chain recombines TRBV24-1 with TRBJ1-2, with D unclear. Germline V lookup: CDR1 KGHDR, CDR2 SFDVKD. V was pared by 6 bases and J by 4 bases, with 5 bases between. CDR3 length: 11 amino acids. CDR3 loop: CATSRGYGYTF. The CDR3, as DNA: TGTGCCACCAGTAGAGGCTATGGCTACACCTTC.

This clonotype was detected ten times or more. The CDR3 spells CASSEFLGPYEQYF. CDR3 bases: TGTGCCAGCAGTGAATTTCTTGGTCCCTACGAGCAGTACTTC. The rearrangement joins TRBV2 to TRBJ2-7; no clear D gene. The V and J ends lost 2 bases and 2 bases respectively, with 10 bases between them. The germline gives CDR1 SNHLY, CDR2 FYNNEI. The CDR3 consists of 14 residues.

This clonotype was seen ten or more times. The J gene is TRBJ2-7, the V gene TRBV3-1; possible D gene TRBD2, 5 bases. The germline V gene has CDR1 LGHDT and CDR2 YNNKEL (reference sequence). V was pared by 4 bases and J by 1 base, with 14 bases between. The CDR3 runs 15 residues. CDR3 in amino acids: CASSLYPGVSYEQYF. DNA of the CDR3: TGTGCCAGCAGCCTGTACCCCGGGGTTTCCTACGAGCAGTACTTC.

This clonotype was recorded at least ten times. The rearrangement uses TRBV7-6 and TRBJ2-1; maybe TRBD1 (5 bases). The CDR3 runs 14 residues. Per the germline V gene, CDR1 is SGHVS and CDR2 is FNYEAQ. The V end was cut by 3 bases, the J end by 6 bases, with 12 bases between. The CDR3 here is CASSFSGPINEQFF. Here the CDR3 DNA reads TGTGCCAGCAGCTTTTCAGGGCCGATCAATGAGCAGTTCTTC.

The chain employs TRBV20-1 and TRBJ1-3; D unresolved. Trimming removed 2 bases from V and 1 base from J, with 9 bases in between. Germline assignment: CDR1 DFQATT and CDR2 SNEGSKA (reference sequence). The CDR3 sequence is 14 residues long. CDR3 loop: CSARIGNSGNTIYF. The CDR3, as DNA: TGCAGTGCTAGAATTGGAAATTCTGGAAACACCATATATTTT.

This clonotype was found many times. The chain carries TRBV20-1 and TRBJ2-7, with 13 bases aligning to TRBD2. The CDR3 spans 13 residues. The junction had 5 bases not matched to a gene; V was cut back by 8 bases and J by 4 bases. Germline CDR1 DFQATT, CDR2 SNEGSKA (reference sequence). The CDR3 protein is CSFQLAGGYEQYF. The CDR3 DNA sequence: TGCAGTTTTCAACTAGCGGGAGGGTACGAGCAGTACTTC.